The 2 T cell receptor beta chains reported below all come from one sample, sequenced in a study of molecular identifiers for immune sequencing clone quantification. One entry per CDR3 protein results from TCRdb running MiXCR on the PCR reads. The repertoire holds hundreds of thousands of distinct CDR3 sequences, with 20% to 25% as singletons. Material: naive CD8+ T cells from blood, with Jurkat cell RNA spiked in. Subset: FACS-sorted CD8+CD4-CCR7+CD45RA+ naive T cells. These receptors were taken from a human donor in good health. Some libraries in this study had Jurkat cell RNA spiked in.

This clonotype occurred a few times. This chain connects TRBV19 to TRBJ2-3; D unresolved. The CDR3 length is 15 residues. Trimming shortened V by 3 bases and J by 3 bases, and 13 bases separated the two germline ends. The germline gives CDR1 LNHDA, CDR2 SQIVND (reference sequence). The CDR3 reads CASSILSSATDTQYF. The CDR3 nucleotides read TGTGCCAGTAGTATTCTCAGCAGCGCAACAGATACGCAGTATTTT.

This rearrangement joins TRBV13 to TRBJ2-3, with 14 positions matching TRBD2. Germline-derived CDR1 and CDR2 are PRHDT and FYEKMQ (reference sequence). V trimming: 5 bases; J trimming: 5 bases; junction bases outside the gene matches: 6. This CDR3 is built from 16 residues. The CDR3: CASSQGLAGVGDTQYF. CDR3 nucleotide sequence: TGTGCCAGCAGCCAGGGACTAGCGGGAGTCGGAGATACGCAGTATTTT. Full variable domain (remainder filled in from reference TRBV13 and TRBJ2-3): AAGVIQSPRHLIKEKRETATLKCYPIPRHDTVYWYQQGPGQDPQFLISFYEKMQSDKGSIPDRFSAQQFSDYHSELNMSSLELGDSALYFCASSQGLAGVGDTQYFGPGTRLTVL.